This TCR beta chain was documented in a study of vaccination and CD4 T cells after COVID-19. Treatment: approximately nine-day PBMC culture with coronavirus spike peptide pools or control peptides (ViraFEST assay). The CDR3 has 11 residues. Germline loops: CDR1 SGHTA, CDR2 FQGNSA. V was trimmed by 5 bases and J by 2 bases, leaving 3 bases between them. Once obtained from cultured CD4+ T cells, the DNA was sequenced using the Oncomine TCR Beta short-read assay. One entry per CDR3 protein, called by TCRdb with MiXCR from the PCR reads. The sample consists of tens of thousands of distinct CDR3 sequences, roughly 40% of them appearing once. Points on this clonotype: Its antigen remains unknown.

The chain is built from TRBV7-2 and TRBJ2-5; D gene ambiguous. This clonotype was sampled from a human donor who had recovered from COVID-19. Material: CD4+ T cells from blood, cultured in vitro. The DNA of the CDR3 is TGTGCCAGCAGCCAACAAGAGACCCAGTACTTC. The encoded protein is CASSQQETQYF.